The subject of this entry is one TCR beta chain. The TCRbeta library incorporated unique molecular identifiers. One entry per CDR3 protein results from TCRdb running MiXCR on the PCR reads. The table has over 550,000 distinct CDR3 sequences, 10% seen once. The data were obtained in a study of T-cell reconstitution after alpha-beta-depleted transplantation in children. The germline gives CDR1 SQVTM, CDR2 ANQGSEA. V was cut by 5 bases and J by 6 bases, with 17 bases left in between. The CDR3 is made up of 14 amino acids. The chain has TRBV29-1 and TRBJ2-1; TRBD1 or TRBD2 may be the D gene (6 bases each). The source material was PBMCs from the stem cell graft donor, sampled from the stem cell graft. The clonotype originates from a human donor who donated a stem cell graft to a child with acute myeloid leukemia. This chain's CDR3 is CSVPLGGTVNEQFF. The CDR3 nucleotides read TGCAGCGTTCCTTTAGGGGGGACCGTCAATGAGCAGTTCTTC.